These T cell receptor beta chains were read from a single sample in a study of shared clonotypes between healthy human individuals. The assay was immunoSEQ multiplex PCR, and TCRdb's table has in-frame clones only and misses some. The repertoire holds approximately 2.5 million clones, with just over 90% as singletons. The specimen was naive CD4+ T cells sorted from blood. The receptors shown here come from a man between 18 and 35 years old in good health. The CDR3 runs from the conserved cysteine through the conserved F or W. The D gene is left open where the match is weak. Clone size, where shown, is once, few, many, or a class for clones that have expanded.

clone_size d_call j_call v_call cdr3_nt cdr3_aa
- - TRBJ2-5 TRBV27 TGTGCCAGCAGTTTATCGATACGTGAGGGGTACCAAGAGACCCAGTACTTC CASSLSIREGYQETQYF
- - TRBJ2-3 TRBV19 TGTGCCAGTAGTAAGGGTTGGAGCACAGATACGCAGTATTTT CASSKGWSTDTQYF
- - TRBJ1-6 TRBV30 TGTGCCTGGGCCGGGACTTACTTTTATTCACCCCTCCACTTT CAWAGTYFYSPLHF
- - TRBJ2-3 TRBV9 TGTGCCAGCAGCCCAAGAGGCGGGACAGGCACAGATACGCAGTATTTT CASSPRGGTGTDTQYF
- TRBD2 TRBJ2-1 TRBV4-2 TGTGCCAGCAGCCAAGACTGGGCGGGGGGGACCTACAATGAGCAGTTCTTC CASSQDWAGGTYNEQFF
- TRBD1 TRBJ2-1 TRBV19 TGTGCCAGTAGTCTGACAGGGGGTTCCTACAATGAGCAGTTCTTC CASSLTGGSYNEQFF
- TRBD2 TRBJ2-1 TRBV11-2 TGTGCCAGCAGCAAAGGAGCGGGGGTGGGCAATGAGCAGTTCTTC CASSKGAGVGNEQFF
- TRBD1 TRBJ2-7 TRBV6-5 TGTGCCAGCAGGAAGGGGGCGGGCGAGCAGTACTTC CASRKGAGEQYF
- TRBD1 TRBJ1-1 TRBV5-1 TGCGCCAGCAGCCAGACAGGGGTTACTGAAGCTTTCTTT CASSQTGVTEAFF
once TRBD2 TRBJ2-1 TRBV7-2 TGTGCCAGCAGCCTGGGACTAGCGGGCAATGAGCAGTTCTTC CASSLGLAGNEQFF
- - TRBJ2-5 TRBV5-4 TGTGCCAGCAGCTTCGGAGTTGGAGAGACCCAGTACTTC CASSFGVGETQYF
- TRBD1 TRBJ2-2 TRBV6-6 TGTGCCAGCAGCCAGGGACAGGTCCGAACCGGGGAGCTGTTTTTT CASSQGQVRTGELFF
few - TRBJ1-3 TRBV7-9 TGTGCCAGCAGCGATACAGGCTCTGGAAACACCATATATTTT CASSDTGSGNTIYF
- - TRBJ2-5 TRBV5-8 TGTGCCAGCAGCTTGGCCCTAGCGGAGACCCAGTACTTC CASSLALAETQYF
- - TRBJ2-5 TRBV28 TGTGCCAGCACCCCCGAAAAGACCCAGTACTTC CASTPEKTQYF
- - TRBJ2-2 TRBV10-1 TGCGCCAGCAGTGAGTTGGGGATTTCGCCCGGGGAGCTGTTTTTT CASSELGISPGELFF
- TRBD1 TRBJ2-7 TRBV19 TGTGCCACCACCACCGGGACAGGCCAGTCCTACGAGCAGTACTTC CATTTGTGQSYEQYF
- TRBD1 TRBJ2-1 TRBV7-7 TGTGCTAGCAGCTTCGGCCAGGGGGCTGAGCAGTTCTTC CASSFGQGAEQFF
- TRBD1 TRBJ1-2 TRBV27 TGTGCCAGCAGCTCTGGTAGCGGGACAGGCGGCTACACCTTC CASSSGSGTGGYTF
- - TRBJ1-6 TRBV7-2 TGTGCCAGCAGCCCAGGAGCGGTGAGCTCCTATAATTCACCCCTCCACTTT CASSPGAVSSYNSPLHF
- TRBD2 TRBJ2-7 TRBV27 TGTGCCAGCAGTTTCTGGGGGGGCTCCTACGAGCAGTACTTC CASSFWGGSYEQYF
- - TRBJ2-7 TRBV28 TGTGCCAGCAGAGGAATGTGGGGCCCGCGCGCGGTAAACGAGCAGTACTTC CASRGMWGPRAVNEQYF
- TRBD2 TRBJ2-2 TRBV7-3 TGTGCCAGCAGCCCAGGGACTAGCACCGGGGAGCTGTTTTTT CASSPGTSTGELFF
- - TRBJ2-3 TRBV6-4 TGTGCCAGCAGTGCCCTAGCCCGAGGGAGCACAGATACGCAGTATTTT CASSALARGSTDTQYF
- - TRBJ2-7 TRBV5-1 TGCGCCAGCAGCCGCCGCGAGCCGACTTACGAGCAGTACTTC CASSRREPTYEQYF
- TRBD2 TRBJ2-7 TRBV12-5 TGTGCTAGTGGTTTGGTAACTCTTAGCGGGGGGATCTTCTACGAGCAGTACTTC CASGLVTLSGGIFYEQYF
- - TRBJ2-3 TRBV18 TGTGCCAGCTCACCACCGGGCTTTGATACGCAGTATTTT CASSPPGFDTQYF
- - TRBJ2-1 TRBV25-1 TGTGCCAGCAGTGAATTGGAGGGCCGTAAGAAGCAGTTCTTC CASSELEGRKKQFF
- TRBD2 TRBJ2-3 TRBV6-5 TGTGCCAGCAGTTTTCATAGCGGGGGCACAGATACGCAGTATTTT CASSFHSGGTDTQYF
- - TRBJ2-1 TRBV30 TGTGCCTGGAGTCAAAGCTCCTACAATGAGCAGTTCTTC CAWSQSSYNEQFF
- - TRBJ2-7 TRBV7-9 TGTGCCAGCAGCTTAGCAGGGTCCGACGAGCAGTACTTC CASSLAGSDEQYF
- - TRBJ2-7 TRBV5-4 TGTGCCAGCAGCTCTACAGGGTTCTACGAGCAGTACTTC CASSSTGFYEQYF
once - TRBJ1-4 TRBV6-1 TGTGCCAGCAGGGCCAGGAGTTCAACTAATGAAAAACTGTTTTTT CASRARSSTNEKLFF
- TRBD2 TRBJ2-3 TRBV27 TGTGCCACCAAGGGAGGGCCTAGCACAGATACGCAGTATTTT CATKGGPSTDTQYF
- TRBD2 TRBJ2-3 TRBV4-1 TGCGCCAGCAGGGTCGGGGGGGGCACAGATACGCAGTATTTT CASRVGGGTDTQYF
- - TRBJ2-2 TRBV25-1 TGTGCCAGCAGTGCCGTAAGGGGGGCAGGCGGCACCGGGGAGCTGTTTTTT CASSAVRGAGGTGELFF
- TRBD2 TRBJ2-7 TRBV9 TGTGCCAGCAGCCTAGGGGGAGGGACTAGCGTTGCCGAGCAGTACTTC CASSLGGGTSVAEQYF
once - TRBJ2-3 TRBV2 TGTGCCAGCAGCCTCGGGGGTAGCCCCGATACGCAGTATTTT CASSLGGSPDTQYF
- TRBD1 TRBJ2-7 TRBV28 TGTGCCAGCAGCTCCGGGACAGTGATCGAGCAGTACTTC CASSSGTVIEQYF
- - TRBJ2-5 TRBV10-3 TGTGCCATCAGTCGGGAAGGTCGGCAAGAGACCCAGTACTTC CAISREGRQETQYF
once - TRBJ2-3 TRBV7-7 TGTGCTAGCAGCTCTCTGACTAGAGATACGCAGTATTTT CASSSLTRDTQYF
- TRBD1 TRBJ1-2 TRBV5-1 TGCGCCAGCACCCGGGACAGACTTAACTATGGCTACACCTTC CASTRDRLNYGYTF
- - TRBJ1-2 TRBV27 TGTGCCAGCAGTGGGGCACCGGGGAACTATGGCTACACCTTC CASSGAPGNYGYTF